Presented here are 31 T cell receptor beta chains from one specimen sequenced in a study of CD8+ T cells in alopecia areata. Treatment: oral pan-JAK inhibitor, 5-10 mg twice daily. As the sequencing template, cDNA was produced by extracting RNA and reverse transcribing it. The table came from immunoSEQ multiplex PCR; TCRdb's copy has only in-frame clones and leaves some out. Of 93,000 or so clones in the sample, 65% to 90% were seen once. Material: CD8+ T cells sorted from blood, obtained around week 31, from a patient treated with tofacitinib. These TCRs come from a human donor with alopecia areata.

V and J are TRBV27 and TRBJ2-3; D gene unclear. Between the trimmed V and J ends, which lost 6 bases and 6 bases, there was a span of 13 bases. Looked up from germline, CDR1 is MNHEY and CDR2 is SMNVEV (reference sequence). The CDR3 runs 13 residues. CDR3 nucleotide sequence: TGTGCCAGCAGCTTGCTGGGAACGGATACGCAGTATTTT. It translates to CASSLLGTDTQYF.

The chain carries TRBV27 and TRBJ2-1, with TRBD2 matching 8 bases. V shed 3 bases and J 10 bases; nucleotides not matched to a gene: 8. CDR1 is MNHEY and CDR2 is SMNVEV in the germline V gene (reference sequence). The CDR3 is 14 residues long. CDR3 loop: CASSFKREFTEQFF. CDR3 DNA sequence: TGTGCCAGCAGTTTTAAGCGGGAGTTTACCGAGCAGTTCTTC.

This clone was counted a single time. V is TRBV6-5 and J is TRBJ2-2, with D uncertain. The CDR3 spans 12 residues. The germline V gene has CDR1 MNHEY and CDR2 SVGAGI. V lost 5 bases to trimming and J lost 1 base, with 2 bases between them. As DNA, the CDR3 is TGTGCCAGCAGTGAGAACACCGGGGAGCTGTTTTTT. The encoded protein is CASSENTGELFF.

This sequence joins TRBV5-1 and TRBJ2-1; D might be TRBD2 (6 bases). CDR1 is SGHRS and CDR2 is YFSETQ in the germline V gene. The CDR3 has 15 residues. The V gene lost 1 base and the J gene lost 5 bases, with 13 bases spanning the gap. The CDR3 spells CASSLHLAQDNEQFF. The CDR3, as DNA: TGCGCCAGCAGCTTGCATCTAGCGCAAGACAATGAGCAGTTCTTC.

This chain uses TRBV7-9 with TRBJ2-2; D possibly matches TRBD1 or TRBD2 (5 bases each). V was trimmed by 5 bases and J by 7 bases, leaving 23 bases between them. Germline values: CDR1 SEHNR, CDR2 FQNEAQ (reference sequence). The CDR3 contains 17 residues. The DNA for the CDR3 is TGTGCCAGCAGCCCCGAGGGTCGGGGACCTCATGGCGGGGAGCTGTTTTTT. It is translated as CASSPEGRGPHGGELFF. The entire variable domain, with the rest obtained from reference TRBV7-9 and TRBJ2-2, is as follows: DTGVSQNPRHKITKRGQNVTFRCDPISEHNRLYWYRQTLGQGPEFLTYFQNEAQLEKSRLLSDRFSAERPKGSFSTLEIQRTEQGDSAMYLCASSPEGRGPHGGELFFGEGSRLTVL.

This clone was counted a few times. V is TRBV10-2 and J is TRBJ2-2; TRBD2 is a possible D gene (5 bases). Germline V lookup: CDR1 WSHSY, CDR2 SAAADI. The CDR3 extends over 15 amino acids. V lost 3 bases and J 4 bases, leaving 12 bases between the germline ends. Written as DNA, the CDR3 is TGCGCCAGCAGTGATATTCCGGGAATCACCGGGGAGCTGTTTTTT. Translating it yields CASSDIPGITGELFF.

This CDR3 is CSAKGTSETDTQYF. In nucleotides, the CDR3 is TGCAGCGCCAAAGGGACTAGCGAAACAGATACGCAGTATTTT. The chain has TRBV29-1 and TRBJ2-3, with TRBD2 matching 10 bases. The germline gives CDR1 SQVTM, CDR2 ANQGSEA. The CDR3 covers 14 residues. V shed 7 bases and J 3 bases; nucleotides not matched to a gene: 7.

V and J are TRBV7-9 and TRBJ2-5; D ambiguous. Germline CDR1 reads SEHNR; CDR2 reads FQNEAQ (reference sequence). Trimming removed 1 base from V and 3 bases from J, with 12 bases in between. The CDR3 has 15 residues. DNA for the CDR3: TGTGCCAGCAGCTTAGTCAGCTTATCAGAAGAGACCCAGTACTTC. Protein sequence: CASSLVSLSEETQYF.

The chain recombines TRBV5-1 with TRBJ2-1; TRBD1 is a possible D gene (5 bases). The CDR3 spans 17 residues. Per germline, CDR1 SGHRS and CDR2 YFSETQ. The V gene lost 4 bases and the J gene lost 1 base, with 18 bases spanning the gap. In DNA, the CDR3 is TGCGCCAGCAGCACTTCAGGGATCCTGGAATCCTACAATGAGCAGTTCTTC. This gives the protein CASSTSGILESYNEQFF.

This sequence joins TRBV10-3 and TRBJ2-7; D is undetermined. The CDR3 spans 13 residues. Trimming removed 9 bases from V and 1 base from J, with 13 bases in between. CDR1 is ENHRY and CDR2 is SYGVKD in the germline V gene. The CDR3 coding sequence is TGTGCCATTCGGTCGACTGAGTCCTACGAGCAGTACTTC. Translation gives CAIRSTESYEQYF.

The rearrangement links TRBV27 to TRBJ2-1, with a tentative D call TRBD2 (6 bases). This CDR3 has 16 residues. V lost 5 bases to trimming and J lost 3 bases, with 17 bases between them. Germline V gene sequence: CDR1 MNHEY, CDR2 SMNVEV (reference sequence). This CDR3 is CASSPKSGTLYNEQFF. The CDR3 DNA reads TGTGCCAGCAGTCCTAAATCCGGGACTCTCTACAATGAGCAGTTCTTC.

This chain links TRBV27 with TRBJ1-5; D is uncertain. Germline-derived CDR1 and CDR2 are MNHEY and SMNVEV (reference sequence). The CDR3 totals 15 residues. With 7 bases removed from V and 1 base from J, the gap between germline ends came to 14 bases. CDR3 amino acids: CASTETLNSNQPQHF. Here the CDR3 DNA reads TGTGCCAGCACCGAAACTTTAAACAGCAATCAGCCCCAGCATTTT.

The CDR3 loop is CASGSGESYEQYF. The DNA of the CDR3 is TGTGCCAGTGGATCAGGGGAGTCCTACGAGCAGTACTTC. J is TRBJ2-7 and V is TRBV14; possible D gene TRBD1, 6 bases. The CDR3 sequence is 13 residues long. CDR1 is SGHDN and CDR2 is FVKESK in the germline V gene. The V end lost 9 bases, the J end lost 1 base, and 13 bases lay between the germline ends.

The chain combines TRBV7-9 with TRBJ2-1; D gene unclear. This CDR3 region has 14 residues. Germline V CDR1 and CDR2: SEHNR, FQNEAQ (reference sequence). The V end lost 1 base, the J end lost 5 bases, and 9 bases lay between the germline ends. The CDR3 region is CASSLDSGNNEQFF. The DNA of the CDR3 is TGTGCCAGCAGCTTAGATTCTGGGAACAATGAGCAGTTCTTC.

Points on this clone: The same CDR3 also results from other DNA sequences found in this sample. V usage is TRBV27 and J usage is TRBJ1-2; 8 nucleotides line up with TRBD1. V was clipped by 2 bases and J by 4 bases; unmatched bases: 3. The CDR3 totals 14 residues. CDR1 is MNHEY and CDR2 is SMNVEV in the germline V gene (reference sequence). Here the CDR3 reads CASSLAQGGYGYTF. The CDR3 bases are TGTGCCAGCAGTTTAGCACAGGGGGGCTATGGCTACACCTTC.

This sequence joins TRBV27 and TRBJ2-5; 7 bases align to TRBD2. This CDR3 comprises 14 residues. The V gene end was trimmed by 6 bases and the J gene end by 2 bases; junction bases not matched to a gene: 6. Germline assignment: CDR1 MNHEY and CDR2 SMNVEV (reference sequence). The CDR3 spells CASRMGGVQETQYF. The CDR3 region has the DNA TGTGCCAGCAGAATGGGGGGGGTACAAGAGACCCAGTACTTC.

The CDR3: CASSQETGAPDTQYF. In DNA, the CDR3 is TGCGCCAGCAGCCAAGAAACAGGGGCCCCAGATACGCAGTATTTT. The gene calls are TRBV4-1 and TRBJ2-3; 7 positions agree with TRBD1. CDR3 size: 15 residues. The germline CDR1 and CDR2 sequences are MGHRA and YSYEKL. J gave up 4 bases and V 0 bases, and 4 bases lay outside the gene matches.

The chain recombines TRBV5-1 with TRBJ2-1, with 10 bases lining up with TRBD2. The CDR3 loop spans 15 amino acids. CDR1 is SGHRS and CDR2 is YFSETQ in the germline V gene. V lost 3 bases, J lost 4 bases, and 4 bases stayed unmatched. The CDR3 DNA sequence: TGCGCCAGCAGCTCCGGGACTAGCGTTTACAATGAGCAGTTCTTC. It is translated as CASSSGTSVYNEQFF.

The rearrangement uses TRBV19 and TRBJ2-1; 9 bases match TRBD2. V lost 3 bases and J lost 7; bases outside the gene matches: 7. The CDR3 length is 15 residues. CDR1 LNHDA and CDR2 SQIVND come from the germline V gene (reference sequence). The CDR3: CASSIWREGGNEQFF. CDR3 sequence (DNA): TGTGCCAGTAGTATTTGGCGGGAGGGAGGAAATGAGCAGTTCTTC.

CDR3 sequence (DNA): TGTGCCAGCAGCTTAATCTGGAGGGGTTCGGTTTCTGAAGCTTTCTTT. Protein product: CASSLIWRGSVSEAFF. This rearrangement joins TRBV7-9 to TRBJ1-1, with D possibly matching TRBD1 (5 bases). This CDR3 region has 16 residues. Trimming removed 2 bases at V and 6 bases at J, with 19 bases between. The V gene's germline CDR1 is SEHNR and CDR2 FQNEAQ (reference sequence).

Written as DNA, the CDR3 is TGTGCCAGCAGCCCTAAGGGGTGGGGTCCCGGGGAGCTGTTTTTT. Its translation: CASSPKGWGPGELFF. This chain uses TRBV7-3 with TRBJ2-2, with D possibly being TRBD1 (5 bases). Germline V CDR1 and CDR2: SGHTA, FQGTGA. V was pared by 5 bases and J by 6 bases, with 16 bases between. The CDR3 loop spans 15 amino acids.

Remarks on this clone: Other DNA sequences in the sample encode the same CDR3. This chain links TRBV27 with TRBJ2-7; 8 positions agree with TRBD2. The CDR3 extends over 14 amino acids. The V segment lost 3 bases and the J segment 0 bases; nucleotides outside the gene matches: 1. Germline values: CDR1 MNHEY, CDR2 SMNVEV (reference sequence). The CDR3 spells CASSFSGSSYEQYF. CDR3 DNA: TGTGCCAGCAGTTTCAGCGGGAGCTCCTACGAGCAGTACTTC.

The gene calls are TRBV7-9 and TRBJ1-2, with D perhaps TRBD1 (6 bases). Germline V gene data show CDR1 as SEHNR and CDR2 as FQNEAQ (reference sequence). Trimming left V 5 bases short and J 1 base short, with 17 bases between. This CDR3 is built from 16 residues. Written as DNA, the CDR3 is TGTGCCAGCAGCCATCCAAAACGGGACAATAACTATGGCTACACCTTC. It codes for CASSHPKRDNNYGYTF.

The genes are TRBV7-2 and TRBJ2-3; maybe TRBD1 (6 bases). Germline assignment: CDR1 SGHTA and CDR2 FQGNSA. The germline V and J ends were trimmed by 1 base and 1 base, with 12 bases remaining between them. The CDR3 is 16 residues long. The CDR3: CASSLVGTPGTDTQYF. CDR3 DNA: TGTGCCAGCAGCTTAGTCGGGACACCTGGCACAGATACGCAGTATTTT.

The J gene is TRBJ2-7, the V gene TRBV6-5; no reliable D call. This CDR3 has 14 amino acids. Deletions cut 5 bases from V and 1 base from J, with 12 bases between. Germline assignment: CDR1 MNHEY and CDR2 SVGAGI. The chain's CDR3 is CASSAAGYSYEQYF. The CDR3 coding sequence is TGTGCCAGCAGTGCCGCAGGCTATTCCTACGAGCAGTACTTC.

The chain employs TRBV29-1 and TRBJ2-2; 10 bases agree with TRBD1. With V trimmed by 6 bases and J by 0 bases, 4 bases remained unmatched. CDR1 and CDR2 (germline): SQVTM, ANQGSEA. The CDR3 is made up of 15 amino acids. The CDR3 DNA reads TGCAGCGTCGTGACAGGGGGCTCGAACACCGGGGAGCTGTTTTTT. Protein sequence: CSVVTGGSNTGELFF.

The chain recombines TRBV12-5 with TRBJ2-3; D ambiguous. Germline-derived CDR1 and CDR2 are LGHNT and FRNRAP. The CDR3 loop spans 13 amino acids. The V gene lost 3 bases and the J gene lost 2 bases, with 6 bases spanning the gap. The CDR3 reads CASGLGATDTQYF. The CDR3 DNA sequence: TGTGCTAGTGGTTTAGGTGCCACAGATACGCAGTATTTT.

The gene calls are TRBV29-1 and TRBJ2-3; 7 bases fit TRBD1. There are 13 residues in the CDR3. V dropped 4 bases and J dropped 3; count of bases not matched to a gene: 4. Germline V gives CDR1 SQVTM, CDR2 ANQGSEA. CDR3 amino acids: CSVATGMTDTQYF. Here the CDR3 DNA reads TGCAGCGTTGCGACAGGGATGACAGATACGCAGTATTTT.

This clone came up a few times. DNA for the CDR3: TGCGCCAGCAGCCAAGAAAAGCTCGATAAAAACATTCAGTACTTC. This sequence encodes CASSQEKLDKNIQYF. The chain couples TRBV4-1 to TRBJ2-4; no definite D call. This CDR3 contains 15 residues. Germline CDR1 and CDR2: MGHRA and YSYEKL. Trimming stripped 0 bases from V and 4 bases from J, with 10 bases between.

The chain links TRBV9 to TRBJ1-2; weak D call: TRBD1 (5 bases). This CDR3 has 13 amino acids. V was trimmed by 3 bases and J by 4 bases, leaving 10 bases between them. Per germline, CDR1 SGDLS and CDR2 YYNGEE. CDR3 in DNA: TGTGCCAGCAGCGCGGGACCGGCCTATGGCTACACCTTC. Its translation is CASSAGPAYGYTF.

Written as DNA, the CDR3 is TGCAGCGTACAGACAGACCTCAAGAACTCCTACGAGCAGTACTTC. Amino acids: CSVQTDLKNSYEQYF. V usage is TRBV29-1 and J usage is TRBJ2-7; weak D call: TRBD1 (5 bases). CDR1 is SQVTM and CDR2 is ANQGSEA in the germline V gene. The CDR3 extends over 15 amino acids. The germline V and J ends were trimmed by 6 bases and 0 bases, with 18 bases remaining between them.